The source of this TCR beta chain is a study of blood T cell repertoires in COVID-19. The CDR3 is 15 amino acids. V lost 4 bases, J lost 3 bases, and 9 bases stayed unmatched. Looked up from germline, CDR1 is SGHTA and CDR2 is FQGNSA. Profiled with immunoSEQ multiplex PCR; TCRdb holds only in-frame clones, not every one. In the table there are around 250,000 clones, 75% to 90% of which are singletons. This rearrangement joins TRBV7-2 to TRBJ2-7, with 7 bases matching TRBD2. The receptor comes from a woman aged 45-60 years who had recovered from COVID-19. The sequencing input was PBMCs or T cells enriched from blood (not recorded which). In nucleotides, the CDR3 is TGTGCCAGCAGCTCCATAGCGGGCCTGATCTACGAGCAGTACTTC. Its protein product is CASSSIAGLIYEQYF.